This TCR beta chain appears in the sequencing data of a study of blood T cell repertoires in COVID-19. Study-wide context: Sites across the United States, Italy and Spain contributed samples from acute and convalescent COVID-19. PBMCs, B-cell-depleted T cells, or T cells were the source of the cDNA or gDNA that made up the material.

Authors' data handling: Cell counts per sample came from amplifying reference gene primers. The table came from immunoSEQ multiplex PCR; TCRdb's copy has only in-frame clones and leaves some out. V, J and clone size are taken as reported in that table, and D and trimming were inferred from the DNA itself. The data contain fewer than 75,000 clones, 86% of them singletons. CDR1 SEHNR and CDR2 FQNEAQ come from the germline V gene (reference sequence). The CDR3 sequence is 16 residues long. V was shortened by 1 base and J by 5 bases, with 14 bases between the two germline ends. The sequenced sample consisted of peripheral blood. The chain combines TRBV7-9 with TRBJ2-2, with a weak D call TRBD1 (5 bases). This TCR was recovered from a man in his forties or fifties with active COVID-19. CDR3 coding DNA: TGTGCCAGCAGCTTAGTTGCAGGGTACGCGACCGGGGAGCTGTTTTTT. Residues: CASSLVAGYATGELFF.